This TCR beta chain originates from a study of T cell responses to AZD1222 COVID-19 vaccine. Study-wide points: The number of AZD1222 recipients seropositive at baseline was only 5 to 7. Repertoire sampling happened only post peak T cell response. In a largely white British group with more females than males, clonal diversity was possibly underestimated.

To note about this clone: Its antigen is currently unknown.

Second doses at about 4 or about 12 weeks were pooled. The germline gives CDR1 SGHTA, CDR2 FQGNSA. The trim removed 5 bases at V and 7 bases at J, leaving 2 bases unmatched. The CDR3 has 12 amino acids. The protocol was immunoSEQ multiplex PCR, while the TCRdb copy is restricted to in-frame clones and leaves out a portion. Of 250,000 to 300,000 clones in the sample, roughly 93% are singletons; the top ten hold about 0.5%. The genes are TRBV7-2 and TRBJ2-5, with 9 bases that match TRBD1. Here the sequenced sample was peripheral blood, taken 28 days after the second AZD1222 dose. This receptor was taken from an adult who received the AZD1222 COVID-19 vaccine. The CDR3, as DNA: TGTGCCAGCAGCCCGGACAGGGGGACCCAGTACTTC. Protein: CASSPDRGTQYF.